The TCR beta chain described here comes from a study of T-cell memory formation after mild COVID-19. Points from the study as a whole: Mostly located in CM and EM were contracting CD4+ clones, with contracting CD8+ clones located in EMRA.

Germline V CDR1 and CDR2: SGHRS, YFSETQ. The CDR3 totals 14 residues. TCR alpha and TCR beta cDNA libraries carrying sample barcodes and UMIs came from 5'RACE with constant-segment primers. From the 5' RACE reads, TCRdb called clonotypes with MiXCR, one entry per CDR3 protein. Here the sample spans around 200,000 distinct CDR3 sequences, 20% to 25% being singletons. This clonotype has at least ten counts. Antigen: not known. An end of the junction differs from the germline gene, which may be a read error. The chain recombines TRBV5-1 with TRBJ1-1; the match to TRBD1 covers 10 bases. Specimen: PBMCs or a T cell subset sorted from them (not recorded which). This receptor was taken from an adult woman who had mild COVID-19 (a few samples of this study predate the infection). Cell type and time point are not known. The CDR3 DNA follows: TGTGCCAGCAGCTTAGGGACAGGGGTCACTGAAGCTTTCTTT. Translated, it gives CASSLGTGVTEAFF.